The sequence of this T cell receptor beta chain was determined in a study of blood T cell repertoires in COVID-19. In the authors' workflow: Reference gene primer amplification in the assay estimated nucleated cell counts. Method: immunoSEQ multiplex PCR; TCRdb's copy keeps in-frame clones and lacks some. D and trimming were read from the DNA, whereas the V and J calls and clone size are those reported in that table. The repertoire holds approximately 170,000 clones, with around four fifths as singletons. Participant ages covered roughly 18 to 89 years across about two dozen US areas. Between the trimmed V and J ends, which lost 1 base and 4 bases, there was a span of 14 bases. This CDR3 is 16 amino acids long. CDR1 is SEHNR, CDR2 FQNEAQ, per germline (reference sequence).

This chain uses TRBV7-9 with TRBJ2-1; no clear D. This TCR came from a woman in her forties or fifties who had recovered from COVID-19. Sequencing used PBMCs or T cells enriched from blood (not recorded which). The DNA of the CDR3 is TGTGCCAGCAGCTTAGTTACCCCTAAACCGTACAATGAGCAGTTCTTC. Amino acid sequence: CASSLVTPKPYNEQFF.